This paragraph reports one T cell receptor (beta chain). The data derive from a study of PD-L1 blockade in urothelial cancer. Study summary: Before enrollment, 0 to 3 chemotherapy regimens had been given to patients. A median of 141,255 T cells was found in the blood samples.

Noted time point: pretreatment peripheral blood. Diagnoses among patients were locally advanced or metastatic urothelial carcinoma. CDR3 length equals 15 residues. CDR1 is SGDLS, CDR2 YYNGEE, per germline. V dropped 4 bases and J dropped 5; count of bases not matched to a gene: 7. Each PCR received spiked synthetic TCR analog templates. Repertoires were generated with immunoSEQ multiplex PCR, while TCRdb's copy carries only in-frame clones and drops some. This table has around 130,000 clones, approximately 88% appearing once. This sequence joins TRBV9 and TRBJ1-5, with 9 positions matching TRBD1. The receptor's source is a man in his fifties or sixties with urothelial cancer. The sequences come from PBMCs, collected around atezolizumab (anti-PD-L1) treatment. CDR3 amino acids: CASSPEGQGYQPQHF. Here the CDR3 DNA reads TGTGCCAGCAGCCCCGAGGGACAGGGCTATCAGCCCCAGCATTTT.